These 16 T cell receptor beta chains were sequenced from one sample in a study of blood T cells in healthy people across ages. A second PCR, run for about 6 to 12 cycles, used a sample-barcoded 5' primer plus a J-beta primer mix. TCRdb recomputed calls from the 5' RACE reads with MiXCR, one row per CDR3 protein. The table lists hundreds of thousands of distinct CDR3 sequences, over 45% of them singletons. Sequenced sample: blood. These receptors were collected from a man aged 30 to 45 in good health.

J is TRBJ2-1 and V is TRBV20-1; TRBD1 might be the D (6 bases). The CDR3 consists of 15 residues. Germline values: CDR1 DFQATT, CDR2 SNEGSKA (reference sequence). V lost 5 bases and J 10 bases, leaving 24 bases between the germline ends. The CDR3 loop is CSARGTTARAYEQFF. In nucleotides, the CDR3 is TGCAGTGCTCGAGGGACAACAGCGAGGGCCTACGAGCAGTTCTTC.

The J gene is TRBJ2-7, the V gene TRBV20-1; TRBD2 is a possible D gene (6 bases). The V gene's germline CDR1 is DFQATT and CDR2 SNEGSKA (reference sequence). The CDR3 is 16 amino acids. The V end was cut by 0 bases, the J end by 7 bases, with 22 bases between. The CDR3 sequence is CSARDWGGADGNEQYF. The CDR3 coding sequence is TGCAGTGCTAGAGATTGGGGCGGGGCCGATGGGAATGAGCAGTACTTC.

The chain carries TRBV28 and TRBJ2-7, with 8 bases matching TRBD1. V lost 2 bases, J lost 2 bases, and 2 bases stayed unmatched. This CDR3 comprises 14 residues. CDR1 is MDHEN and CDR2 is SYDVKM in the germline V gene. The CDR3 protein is CASSLQGATYEQYF. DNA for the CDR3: TGTGCCAGCAGTTTACAGGGGGCAACCTACGAGCAGTACTTC.

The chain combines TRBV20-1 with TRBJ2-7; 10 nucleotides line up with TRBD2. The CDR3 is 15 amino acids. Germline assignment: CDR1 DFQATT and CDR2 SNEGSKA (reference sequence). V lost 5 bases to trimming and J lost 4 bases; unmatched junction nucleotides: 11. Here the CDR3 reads CSASLAGQIKYEQYF. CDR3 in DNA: TGCAGTGCTTCACTAGCGGGGCAGATTAAGTACGAGCAGTACTTC.

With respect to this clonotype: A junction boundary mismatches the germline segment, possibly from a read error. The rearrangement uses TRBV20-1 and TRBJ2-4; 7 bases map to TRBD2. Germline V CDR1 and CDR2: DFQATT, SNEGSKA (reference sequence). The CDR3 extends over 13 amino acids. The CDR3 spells CSARTASGNSQYF. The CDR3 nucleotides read TGCAGTGCTAGAACGGCTAGCGGAAACAGTCAGTACTTC.

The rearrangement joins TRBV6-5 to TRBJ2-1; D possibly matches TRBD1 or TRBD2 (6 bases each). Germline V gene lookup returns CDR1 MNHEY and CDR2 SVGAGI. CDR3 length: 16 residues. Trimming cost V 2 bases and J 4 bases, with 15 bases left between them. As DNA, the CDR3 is TGTGCCAGCAGTTACAATGCCGGGGGCGCTTACAATGAGCAGTTCTTC. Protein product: CASSYNAGGAYNEQFF.

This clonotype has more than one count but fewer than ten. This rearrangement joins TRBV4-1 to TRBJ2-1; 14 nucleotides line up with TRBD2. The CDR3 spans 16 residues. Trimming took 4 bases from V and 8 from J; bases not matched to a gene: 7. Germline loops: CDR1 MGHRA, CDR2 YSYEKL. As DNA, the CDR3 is TGCGCCAGCAGCCCCAGACTAGCGGGGGGGCCTGATGAGCAGTTCTTC. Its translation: CASSPRLAGGPDEQFF.

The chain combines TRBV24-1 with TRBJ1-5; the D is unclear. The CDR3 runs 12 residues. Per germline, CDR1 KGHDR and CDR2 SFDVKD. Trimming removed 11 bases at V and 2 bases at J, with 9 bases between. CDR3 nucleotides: TGTGCCAAGGACGATGGCAATCAGCCCCAGCATTTT. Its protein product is CAKDDGNQPQHF.

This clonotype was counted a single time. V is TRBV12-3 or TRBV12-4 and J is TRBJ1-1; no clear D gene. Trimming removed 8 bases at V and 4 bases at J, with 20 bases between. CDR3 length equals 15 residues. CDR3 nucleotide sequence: TGTGCCAGCGGCCCCCTTGGAGTGGTGAGCACTGAAGCTTTCTTT. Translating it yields CASGPLGVVSTEAFF.

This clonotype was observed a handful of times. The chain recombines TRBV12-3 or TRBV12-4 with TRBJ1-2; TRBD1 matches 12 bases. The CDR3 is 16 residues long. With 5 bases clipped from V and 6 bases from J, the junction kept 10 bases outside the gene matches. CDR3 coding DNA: TGTGCCAGCAGTCCTCCAAGGGACAGGGGGCGGAATGGCTACACCTTC. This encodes CASSPPRDRGRNGYTF.

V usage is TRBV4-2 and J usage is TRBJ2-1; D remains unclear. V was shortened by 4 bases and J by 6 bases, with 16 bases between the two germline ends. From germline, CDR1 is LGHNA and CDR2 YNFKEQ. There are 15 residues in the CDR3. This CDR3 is CASSPRTSSPNEQFF. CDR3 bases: TGTGCCAGCAGCCCCCGGACCTCCTCCCCCAATGAGCAGTTCTTC.

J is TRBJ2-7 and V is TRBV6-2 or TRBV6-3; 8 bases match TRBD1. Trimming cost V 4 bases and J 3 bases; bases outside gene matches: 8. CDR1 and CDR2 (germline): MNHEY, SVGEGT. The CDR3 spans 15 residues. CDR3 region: CASSSTRTGFYEQYF. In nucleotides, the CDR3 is TGTGCCAGCAGTTCGACTCGGACAGGGTTCTACGAGCAGTACTTC.

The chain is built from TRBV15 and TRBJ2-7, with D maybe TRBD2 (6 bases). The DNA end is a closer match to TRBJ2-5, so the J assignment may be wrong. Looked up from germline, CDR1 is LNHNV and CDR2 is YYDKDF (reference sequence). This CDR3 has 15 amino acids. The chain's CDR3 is CATSRSSGGQETQYF. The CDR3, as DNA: TGTGCCACCAGCAGATCGTCCGGGGGTCAGGAGACCCAGTACTTC.

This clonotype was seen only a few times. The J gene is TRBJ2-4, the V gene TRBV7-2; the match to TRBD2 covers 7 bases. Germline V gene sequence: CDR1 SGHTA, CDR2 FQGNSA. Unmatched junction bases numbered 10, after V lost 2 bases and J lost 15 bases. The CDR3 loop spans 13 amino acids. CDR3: CASSLWPGGEGYF. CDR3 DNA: TGTGCCAGCAGCTTATGGCCGGGGGGTGAAGGGTACTTC.

In DNA, the CDR3 is TGTGCCAGCCGGGACAAGGTCTACGAGCAGTACTTC. It yields the protein CASRDKVYEQYF. This chain uses TRBV6-6 with TRBJ2-7, with a possible D match to TRBD1 (6 bases). This CDR3 comprises 12 residues. V dropped 8 bases and J dropped 3 bases, with 11 bases sitting between them. From germline, CDR1 is MNHNY and CDR2 SVGAGI (reference sequence).

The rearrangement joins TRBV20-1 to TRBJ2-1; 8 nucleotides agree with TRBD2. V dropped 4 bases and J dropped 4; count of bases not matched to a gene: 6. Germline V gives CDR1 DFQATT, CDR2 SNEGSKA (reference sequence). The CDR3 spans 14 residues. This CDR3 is CSAIPLAVYNEQFF. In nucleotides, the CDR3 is TGCAGTGCTATCCCACTAGCGGTATACAATGAGCAGTTCTTC.